The 5 T cell receptor beta chains below all came from one sample that was sequenced in a study of T cell repertoires in cytomegalovirus infection. TCRdb re-called the reads through MiXCR, storing one row per CDR3 protein. The sample records about 100,000 distinct CDR3 sequences, more than 15% being singletons. Specimen: PBMCs. These receptors came from a human donor in good health (CMV status not recorded). Some clones in this sample may be carry-over from other donors' samples.

The V gene is TRBV7-2, the J gene TRBJ1-6; no definite D call. V dropped 1 base and J dropped 6 bases, with 13 bases sitting between them. This CDR3 spans 16 amino acids. Germline V gene data show CDR1 as SGHTA and CDR2 as FQGNSA. CDR3 sequence (DNA): TGTGCCAGCAGCTTAGTGGTAACAGTTCCTAATTCACCCCTCCACTTT. Protein: CASSLVVTVPNSPLHF.

J is TRBJ1-5 and V is TRBV28, with D perhaps matching TRBD1 (5 bases). CDR1 is MDHEN and CDR2 is SYDVKM in the germline V gene. The CDR3 has 17 amino acids. Between the trimmed V and J ends, which lost 6 bases and 8 bases, there was a span of 26 bases. CDR3 in DNA: TGTGCCAGCAGGCGAACCCCCTACAGGCGGCGGTCGGAGCCCCAGCATTTT. Translation: CASRRTPYRRRSEPQHF.

This clonotype was seen at least ten times. The genes are TRBV7-2 and TRBJ1-1; D perhaps matches TRBD1 (6 bases). V was shortened by 5 bases and J by 3 bases, with 10 bases between the two germline ends. CDR1 and CDR2 from the germline V gene are SGHTA and FQGNSA. The CDR3 is made up of 13 amino acids. In DNA, the CDR3 is TGTGCCAGCAGCCAGGGGACGTACACTGAAGCTTTCTTT. Protein product: CASSQGTYTEAFF. The variable domain in full, completed from reference TRBV7-2 and TRBJ1-1, reads GAGVSQSPSNKVTEKGKDVELRCDPISGHTALYWYRQSLGQGLEFLIYFQGNSAPDKSGLPSDRFSAERTGGSVSTLTIQRTQQEDSAVYLCASSQGTYTEAFFGQGTRLTVV.

This chain uses TRBV5-6 with TRBJ1-2, with D hard to call. V was trimmed by 4 bases and J by 6 bases, leaving 16 bases between them. Germline values: CDR1 SGHDT, CDR2 YYEEEE. CDR3 length: 14 amino acids. The CDR3 DNA reads TGTGCCAGCAGCCCTTCATTGGGCTCGAATGGCTACACCTTC. This gives the protein CASSPSLGSNGYTF.

The chain has TRBV19 and TRBJ1-1; D is undetermined. Trimming took 3 bases from V and 5 from J, leaving 4 bases between them. Germline V CDR1 and CDR2: LNHDA, SQIVND (reference sequence). The CDR3 has 11 amino acids. CDR3 bases: TGTGCCAGTAGTATGAGGACTGAAGCTTTCTTT. It translates to CASSMRTEAFF.